These 8 T cell receptor beta chains came from one sample sequenced in a study of human T cells and chemical hapten exposure. In TCRdb, the RACE reads were re-called with MiXCR into one record per CDR3 protein. The table records around 340,000 distinct CDR3 sequences, about 7% of them present only once. The time point denotes: patch test 1, 2 weeks after DPC sensitization. Indicated treatment: therapeutic diphenylcyclopropenone sensitization with weekly scalp DPC. Sequenced material: whole blood, taken in connection with sensitization to the hapten diphenylcyclopropenone (DPC). The source of these receptors is a woman under 30 with alopecia areata. Some clones in this sample may be carry-over from other donors' samples.

This clonotype has ten or more counts. V and J are TRBV4-3 and TRBJ2-7, with D unresolved. This CDR3 has 14 amino acids. V was cut by 1 base and J by 4 bases, with 11 bases left in between. Germline lookup yields CDR1 LGHNA and CDR2 YSLEER. This chain's CDR3 is CASSQGLPRYEQYF. CDR3 nucleotide sequence: TGCGCCAGCAGCCAAGGCCTCCCGAGGTACGAGCAGTACTTC.

The V call is TRBV11-2, the J call TRBJ2-2; maybe TRBD2 (6 bases). Trimming cost V 3 bases and J 7 bases, with 15 bases left between them. Germline CDR1 reads SGHAT; CDR2 reads FQNNGV. CDR3 length: 15 amino acids. The chain's CDR3 is CASSFGSSGGGELFF. CDR3 DNA: TGTGCCAGCAGCTTCGGATCATCCGGGGGCGGGGAGCTGTTTTTT.

This clonotype was observed at least ten times. The V gene is TRBV12-3 or TRBV12-4, the J gene TRBJ1-5; 9 positions match TRBD1. J gave up 7 bases and V 3 bases, and 7 bases lay outside the gene matches. CDR3 length: 15 amino acids. CDR3 loop: CASSFGTGSGQPQHF. The CDR3 DNA reads as TGTGCCAGCAGTTTTGGGACAGGGTCGGGCCAGCCCCAGCATTTT.

This chain links TRBV7-8 with TRBJ1-5; D is ambiguous. The CDR3 covers 13 residues. Trimming shortened V by 3 bases and J by 7 bases, and 10 bases separated the two germline ends. Germline CDR1 is SGHVS and CDR2 is FQNEAQ. CDR3 nucleotides: TGTGCCAGCAGCTTTTCGGGGAAACAGCCCCAGCATTTT. Amino acid sequence: CASSFSGKQPQHF.

This clonotype was recorded many times. This sequence joins TRBV7-2 and TRBJ2-3; 10 nucleotides agree with TRBD2. CDR3 length: 16 amino acids. Trimming removed 1 base from V and 4 bases from J; junction bases left unmatched: 5. In germline, CDR1 is SGHTA, CDR2 FQGNSA. DNA of the CDR3: TGTGCCAGCAGCTTAGTCAAGCGGGGGGGCGCAGATACGCAGTATTTT. It is translated as CASSLVKRGGADTQYF.

This clonotype was seen only a few times. This chain links TRBV6-5 with TRBJ2-3, with TRBD2 matching over 8 bases. Germline V gene lookup returns CDR1 MNHEY and CDR2 SVGAGI. This CDR3 has 16 amino acids. V lost 5 bases, J lost 2 bases, and 9 bases stayed unmatched. CDR3 DNA sequence: TGTGCCAGCAGTGTACGAGGCGGGGGGACCACAGATACGCAGTATTTT. Residues: CASSVRGGGTTDTQYF.

The genes are TRBV7-9 and TRBJ1-6; D perhaps matches TRBD1 (5 bases). Germline V lookup: CDR1 SEHNR, CDR2 FQNEAQ (reference sequence). This CDR3 has 15 residues. V was cut by 5 bases and J by 0 bases, with 8 bases left in between. CDR3 nucleotides: TGTGCCAGCAGCCGGGACGGCTCCTATAATTCACCCCTCCACTTT. This codes for CASSRDGSYNSPLHF.

Comment on this clonotype: The junction does not match germline at one end; this may be a read error. The J gene is TRBJ1-4, the V gene TRBV29-1; the D is unclear. CDR1 and CDR2 from the germline V gene are SQVTM and ANQGSEA. The CDR3 runs to 10 residues. As DNA, the CDR3 is TGCAGCGCTGAGGCGGAAAAACTGATTTTT. Translated: CSAEAEKLIF. Supplemented by reference TRBV29-1 and TRBJ1-4, the full variable domain reads SAVISQKPSRDICQRGTSLTIQCQVDSQVTMMFWYRQQPGQSLTLIATANQGSEATYESGFVIDKFPISRPNLTFSTLTVSNMSPEDSSIYLCSAEAEKLIFGSGTQLSVL.